A single sample gave rise to the 28 T cell receptor beta chains below, sequenced in a study of spatial heterogeneity in lung cancer. Using its own MiXCR run on the 5' RACE reads, TCRdb lists one record per CDR3 protein. This sample has some 43,000 distinct CDR3 sequences, with 8% to 11% found just once. Described time point: blood at routine non-recurrence follow-up after resection. The specimen was PBMCs, collected at follow-up. The origin of the receptors is a female donor with early-stage non-small cell lung cancer.

At least ten counts were recorded for this clonotype. The chain couples TRBV4-1 to TRBJ2-5; D gene uncertain. Germline V gene lookup returns CDR1 MGHRA and CDR2 YSYEKL. V was shortened by 4 bases and J by 2 bases, with 8 bases between the two germline ends. The CDR3 consists of 13 residues. The CDR3 DNA is TGCGCCAGCAGCCTCGGTCGGCAAGAGACCCAGTACTTC. It encodes CASSLGRQETQYF.

This clonotype was detected a few times. The chain has TRBV20-1 and TRBJ2-3; 8 bases fit TRBD1. The V segment lost 5 bases and the J segment 3 bases; nucleotides outside the gene matches: 7. In germline, CDR1 is DFQATT, CDR2 SNEGSKA (reference sequence). The CDR3 contains 14 residues. CDR3 amino acids: CSAPRQGRTDTQYF. In nucleotides, the CDR3 is TGCAGTGCTCCTCGACAGGGGAGGACAGATACGCAGTATTTT.

The chain uses TRBV7-2 and TRBJ1-1, with D perhaps matching TRBD1 (5 bases). V dropped 6 bases and J dropped 3 bases, with 11 bases sitting between them. The CDR3 spans 13 residues. Germline loops: CDR1 SGHTA, CDR2 FQGNSA. The CDR3: CASRREGYTEAFF. The CDR3 bases are TGTGCCAGCAGACGAGAGGGGTACACTGAAGCTTTCTTT.

This clonotype was found a few times. The V and J genes are TRBV10-3 and TRBJ2-2; D is perhaps TRBD2 (5 bases). V was trimmed by 4 bases and J by 4 bases, leaving 16 bases between them. The CDR3 has 16 residues. Germline lookup yields CDR1 ENHRY and CDR2 SYGVKD. The CDR3, as DNA: TGTGCCATCAGTGGACGCGGAGGATCGGGCACCGGGGAGCTGTTTTTT. Translation: CAISGRGGSGTGELFF.

This clonotype was seen ten or more times. CDR3 loop: CSVEGGGDDSYGYTF. The CDR3 nucleotides are TGCAGCGTTGAAGGCGGCGGGGACGATAGCTATGGCTACACCTTC. The chain is built from TRBV29-1 and TRBJ1-2; maybe TRBD1 (5 bases). Between the trimmed V and J ends, which lost 1 base and 4 bases, there was a span of 16 bases. Germline CDR1 SQVTM, CDR2 ANQGSEA. The CDR3 runs to 15 residues.

Only a few counts were recorded for this clonotype. The chain combines TRBV25-1 with TRBJ2-7, with D unclear. Germline V gene data show CDR1 as MGHDK and CDR2 as SYGVNS. This CDR3 is built from 10 residues. Trimming cost V 7 bases and J 4 bases, with 5 bases left between them. The CDR3 nucleotides are TGTGCCAGCATGGGGTACGAGCAGTACTTC. As protein: CASMGYEQYF.

This clonotype was observed many times. The V call is TRBV18, the J call TRBJ2-7; 9 nucleotides agree with TRBD1. The CDR3 runs to 13 residues. J was trimmed by 6 bases and V by 6 bases; bases with no gene match: 6. CDR1 is KGHSH and CDR2 is LQKENI in the germline V gene. The CDR3 protein is CASSLDRGSEQYF. CDR3 DNA: TGTGCCAGCTCCCTGGACAGGGGATCCGAGCAGTACTTC.

This clonotype was counted many times. This rearrangement joins TRBV6-6 to TRBJ2-2; D assignment may be TRBD1 or TRBD2 (5 bases each). The CDR3 sequence is 15 residues long. V was pared by 8 bases and J by 4 bases, with 17 bases between. CDR1 and CDR2 (germline): MNHNY, SVGAGI (reference sequence). The CDR3 loop is CASHPAGAGTGELFF. The CDR3 bases are TGTGCCAGCCATCCAGCCGGGGCTGGCACCGGGGAGCTGTTTTTT.

Ten or more counts support this clonotype. This chain links TRBV30 with TRBJ2-2; D not resolved. CDR1 and CDR2 from the germline V gene are GTSNPN and SVGIG (reference sequence). Trimming stripped 3 bases from V and 5 bases from J, with 10 bases between. The CDR3 runs to 13 residues. CDR3 nucleotides: TGTGCCTGGAGGCGAATGGGGACCGGGGAGCTGTTTTTT. It encodes CAWRRMGTGELFF.

CDR3 nucleotides: TGTGCCAGCAGCCCGGGACTAGCGGGGACCTACGAGCAGTACTTC. Protein sequence: CASSPGLAGTYEQYF. This chain uses TRBV7-2 with TRBJ2-7; 13 nucleotides line up with TRBD2. V shed 5 bases, J shed 2 bases, and the junction held 3 bases outside the gene matches. The CDR3 is 15 residues long. CDR1 is SGHTA and CDR2 is FQGNSA in the germline V gene.

Only a few counts were recorded for this clonotype. The CDR3: CSAATGVLQETQYF. In DNA form, the CDR3 reads TGCAGTGCCGCTACAGGGGTCCTCCAAGAGACCCAGTACTTC. This sequence joins TRBV20-1 and TRBJ2-5; 7 bases are shared with TRBD1. V dropped 6 bases and J dropped 1; count of bases not matched to a gene: 8. There are 14 residues in the CDR3. Germline lookup yields CDR1 DFQATT and CDR2 SNEGSKA (reference sequence).

Only a few counts were recorded for this clonotype. The rearrangement joins TRBV20-1 to TRBJ2-3; D gene uncertain. Germline CDR1 DFQATT, CDR2 SNEGSKA (reference sequence). CDR3 length: 14 amino acids. Trimming stripped 2 bases from V and 2 bases from J, with 11 bases between. As DNA, the CDR3 is TGCAGTGCTAGATCTCAATCGAACACAGATACGCAGTATTTT. Translated, it gives CSARSQSNTDTQYF.

This clonotype was observed a handful of times. This rearrangement joins TRBV2 to TRBJ2-7, with 8 bases identical to TRBD1. V lost 4 bases and J lost 7; bases outside the gene matches: 6. The CDR3 spans 13 residues. The germline V gene has CDR1 SNHLY and CDR2 FYNNEI. The CDR3 protein is CASSAQGASEQYF. The CDR3 coding sequence is TGTGCCAGCAGTGCTCAGGGGGCGAGTGAGCAGTACTTC.

The rearrangement links TRBV6-2 or TRBV6-3 to TRBJ1-2; D gene ambiguous. CDR1 MNHEY and CDR2 SVGEGT come from the germline V gene. This CDR3 region has 13 residues. Trimming took off 6 bases at V and 2 bases at J, with 10 bases between the two ends. CDR3 protein: CASRRDENYGYTF. CDR3 nucleotides: TGTGCCAGCAGACGCGATGAAAACTATGGCTACACCTTC.

This chain links TRBV30 with TRBJ1-5, with a possible D match to TRBD1 (5 bases). Germline values: CDR1 GTSNPN, CDR2 SVGIG (reference sequence). Trimming shortened V by 0 bases and J by 4 bases, and 19 bases separated the two germline ends. The CDR3 has 17 residues. CDR3: CAWSVAGRGSLNQPQHF. Here the CDR3 DNA reads TGTGCCTGGAGTGTAGCAGGGAGGGGTTCCCTTAATCAGCCCCAGCATTTT.

This chain uses TRBV28 with TRBJ1-1; D remains ambiguous. Germline V gene data show CDR1 as MDHEN and CDR2 as SYDVKM. The CDR3 has 15 residues. Between the trimmed V and J ends, which lost 6 bases and 1 base, there was a span of 15 bases. CDR3 residues: CASSLSKEANTEAFF. The DNA of the CDR3 is TGTGCCAGCAGCCTTTCCAAGGAGGCGAACACTGAAGCTTTCTTT.

About this clonotype: A much larger clone differs from this one at a single base, so this may be a read error. This chain joins TRBV4-1 and TRBJ2-3; a weak D match, TRBD1 (6 bases). The CDR3 has 15 amino acids. V lost 2 bases, J lost 3 bases, and 12 bases lay in between. Germline V lookup: CDR1 MGHRA, CDR2 YSYEKL. CDR3 nucleotides: TGCGCCAGCAGCCAAAGCCGGACAGCGACAGATACGCAGTATTTT. Its translation: CASSQSRTATDTQYF.

Many counts were recorded for this clonotype. The chain uses TRBV20-1 and TRBJ2-1; TRBD2 aligns across 11 bases. After removal of 0 bases from V and 0 bases from J, the junction contained 1 base not matched to a gene. Germline CDR1 and CDR2: DFQATT and SNEGSKA (reference sequence). The CDR3 is made up of 16 amino acids. The CDR3 reads CSARDTSGSSYNEQFF. CDR3 bases: TGCAGTGCTAGAGACACTAGCGGGAGCTCCTACAATGAGCAGTTCTTC.

This clonotype was observed a handful of times. The DNA of the CDR3 is TGTGCCAGCAGAGGGGATGGAGAGACCCAGTACTTC. Protein product: CASRGDGETQYF. The chain links TRBV28 to TRBJ2-5; maybe TRBD1 (5 bases). Trimming cost V 6 bases and J 4 bases, with 9 bases left between them. The CDR3 sequence is 12 residues long. Germline values: CDR1 MDHEN, CDR2 SYDVKM.

This clonotype was detected ten times or more. The gene calls are TRBV30 and TRBJ2-6, with D perhaps TRBD1 (6 bases). This CDR3 comprises 16 residues. The germline V gene encodes CDR1 GTSNPN and CDR2 SVGIG (reference sequence). The V end lost 1 base, the J end lost 6 bases, and 16 bases lay between the germline ends. The CDR3 spells CAWSGDRTLEANVLTF. The CDR3 region has the DNA TGTGCCTGGAGTGGTGACAGGACCCTCGAGGCCAACGTCCTGACTTTC.

In this sample, this clonotype turned up many times. The rearrangement uses TRBV7-9 and TRBJ2-7; D may be TRBD1 or TRBD2 (5 bases each). The CDR3 length is 13 residues. V dropped 5 bases and J dropped 5 bases, with 13 bases sitting between them. Per the germline V gene, CDR1 is SEHNR and CDR2 is FQNEAQ (reference sequence). The CDR3 reads CASSPTSGHEQYF. CDR3 coding DNA: TGTGCCAGCAGCCCTACGTCGGGGCACGAGCAGTACTTC.

This clonotype was seen more than once but under ten times. The V call is TRBV7-2, the J call TRBJ1-1; D not certain. Germline V gives CDR1 SGHTA, CDR2 FQGNSA. Trimming removed 2 bases at V and 1 base at J, with 8 bases between. CDR3 length: 14 residues. The CDR3 DNA reads as TGTGCCAGCAGCTTATGGGAGGGGAACACTGAAGCTTTCTTT. Its protein product is CASSLWEGNTEAFF.

The V call is TRBV11-3, the J call TRBJ2-5, with 7 bases identical to TRBD2. Germline V CDR1 and CDR2: SGHNT, YENEEA. The CDR3 has 13 amino acids. With V trimmed by 2 bases and J by 9 bases, 6 bases remained unmatched. The CDR3 spells CASSLNPSGAQYF. CDR3 sequence (DNA): TGTGCCAGCAGCTTAAACCCCAGCGGGGCCCAGTACTTC.

This clonotype came up many times. The rearrangement uses TRBV20-1 and TRBJ2-1; 8 bases line up with TRBD2. Unmatched junction bases numbered 6, after V lost 2 bases and J lost 3 bases. The length of the CDR3 is 15 residues. Germline V gene sequence: CDR1 DFQATT, CDR2 SNEGSKA (reference sequence). The CDR3 region is CSARPVAGGYNEQFF. As DNA, the CDR3 is TGCAGTGCTAGACCGGTGGCGGGGGGCTACAATGAGCAGTTCTTC.

V is TRBV7-6 and J is TRBJ2-7; 7 bases line up with TRBD2. With 5 bases clipped from V and 7 bases from J, the junction kept 2 bases outside the gene matches. The CDR3 length is 11 residues. CDR1 is SGHVS and CDR2 is FNYEAQ in the germline V gene. The CDR3: CASSTGGEQYF. As DNA, the CDR3 is TGTGCCAGCAGCACCGGGGGGGAGCAGTACTTC.

The J gene is TRBJ1-2, the V gene TRBV18, with 7 bases identical to TRBD1. Germline V CDR1 and CDR2: KGHSH, LQKENI. The CDR3 runs to 15 residues. V lost 1 base, J lost 1 base, and 3 bases stayed unmatched. The CDR3 sequence: CASSPLGQVNYGYTF. The CDR3 region has the DNA TGTGCCAGCTCACCACTCGGACAGGTTAACTATGGCTACACCTTC. Together with reference TRBV18 and TRBJ1-2, the CDR3 gives the full variable domain: NAGVMQNPRHLVRRRGQEARLRCSPMKGHSHVYWYRQLPEEGLKFMVYLQKENIIDESGMPKERFSAEFPKEGPSILRIQQVVRGDSAAYFCASSPLGQVNYGYTFGSGTRLTVV.

This clonotype has only a few counts. The V and J genes are TRBV9 and TRBJ1-6; no clear D gene. This CDR3 has 16 amino acids. The V gene lost 0 bases and the J gene lost 0 bases, with 7 bases spanning the gap. In germline, CDR1 is SGDLS, CDR2 YYNGEE. CDR3 sequence reads: CASSVGGNSYNSPLHF. DNA of the CDR3: TGTGCCAGCAGCGTAGGAGGGAACTCCTATAATTCACCCCTCCACTTT.

This clonotype was recorded many times. The CDR3 protein is CATPSGSGYEQYF. CDR3 in DNA: TGTGCCACCCCGTCAGGGTCAGGCTACGAGCAGTACTTC. The rearrangement joins TRBV27 to TRBJ2-7, with D perhaps TRBD1 (5 bases). The CDR3 is 13 amino acids. Germline lookup yields CDR1 MNHEY and CDR2 SMNVEV (reference sequence). V lost 10 bases to trimming and J lost 3 bases, with 16 bases between them.